Shown below are 25 T cell receptor beta chains from a single sample sequenced in a study of blood T cells in healthy people across ages. For the second PCR, which ran for roughly 6 to 12 cycles, a sample-barcoded 5' primer and a J-beta primer mix were used. TCRdb called the 5' RACE reads again in MiXCR, with one record for every CDR3 protein. The data show roughly 720,000 distinct CDR3 sequences, approximately 55% seen once. The sequenced sample consisted of blood. The origin of the receptors is a man older than 75 in good health.

The chain joins TRBV10-3 to TRBJ2-5, with a possible D match to TRBD1 (6 bases). The DNA end lines up better with TRBJ2-7; the J call may be wrong. In germline, CDR1 is ENHRY, CDR2 SYGVKD. This CDR3 spans 14 amino acids. CDR3 amino acids: CAISMGASRYEQYF. The CDR3 nucleotides are TGTGCCATCAGTATGGGGGCTAGCAGATACGAGCAGTACTTC.

The chain joins TRBV7-9 to TRBJ2-2; D is unresolved. Trimming shortened V by 2 bases and J by 1 base, and 8 bases separated the two germline ends. Germline V lookup: CDR1 SEHNR, CDR2 FQNEAQ (reference sequence). CDR3 length: 15 residues. The CDR3, as DNA: TGTGCCAGCAGCTTATTGCAGCAGAACACCGGGGAGCTGTTTTTT. Residues: CASSLLQQNTGELFF.

A few counts support this clonotype. In DNA form, the CDR3 reads TGCGCCAGCAGTGAGTCAACAGGGGATTACGAGCAGTACTTC. It specifies CASSESTGDYEQYF. This rearrangement joins TRBV10-1 to TRBJ2-7; 7 nucleotides line up with TRBD1. The J segment lost 4 bases and the V segment lost 0 bases, leaving 3 bases of the junction unmatched. Germline CDR1 reads WNHNN; CDR2 reads SYGVQD (reference sequence). The CDR3 spans 14 residues.

This chain joins TRBV6-1 and TRBJ2-3; 9 bases fit TRBD2. J lost 6 bases, V lost 3 bases, and 10 bases had no gene match. This CDR3 has 16 amino acids. In germline, CDR1 is MNHNS, CDR2 SASEGT. In nucleotides, the CDR3 is TGTGCCAGCAGTGATGCGGCTAGCGGGAAGTCTGATACGCAGTATTTT. It yields the protein CASSDAASGKSDTQYF.

The chain links TRBV20-1 to TRBJ2-5; D call uncertain. V lost 5 bases to trimming and J lost 11 bases, with 27 bases between them. The CDR3 totals 15 residues. CDR1 and CDR2 from the germline V gene are DFQATT and SNEGSKA (reference sequence). CDR3: CSAHIRRTPQSEQYF. The CDR3 DNA follows: TGCAGTGCTCACATACGACGGACCCCCCAATCAGAGCAGTACTTC.

In this sample, this clonotype turned up a few times. The CDR3 region has the DNA TGTGCCAGCAGCTTAACCGGCGGCCAAGAGACCCAGTACTTC. Translation: CASSLTGGQETQYF. J is TRBJ2-5 and V is TRBV7-2; D not resolved. V was clipped by 2 bases and J by 1 base, with 8 bases between them. Germline CDR1 and CDR2: SGHTA and FQGNSA. This CDR3 contains 14 residues.

This chain uses TRBV5-1 with TRBJ2-7, with 10 bases matching TRBD2. From germline, CDR1 is SGHRS and CDR2 YFSETQ. This CDR3 region has 15 residues. The junction had 9 bases not matched to a gene; V was cut back by 4 bases and J by 5 bases. This CDR3 is CASSVPGTSAHEQYF. DNA for the CDR3: TGCGCCAGCAGCGTCCCCGGGACTAGCGCCCACGAGCAGTACTTC.

V is TRBV6-1 and J is TRBJ2-7; D remains unclear. The germline V gene has CDR1 MNHNS and CDR2 SASEGT. V was clipped by 1 base and J by 5 bases, with 15 bases between them. The CDR3 is 15 amino acids. In nucleotides, the CDR3 is TGTGCCAGCAGTGAAGTCGAGACACGTACGGACGAGCAGTACTTC. Its translation: CASSEVETRTDEQYF.

The chain couples TRBV9 to TRBJ2-5; no clear D. The ends were cut back, 0 bases at V and 4 bases at J, with 10 bases in the middle. There are 14 residues in the CDR3. CDR1 is SGDLS, CDR2 YYNGEE, per germline. The CDR3 is CASSVDQRRETQYF. CDR3 DNA: TGTGCCAGCAGCGTAGACCAACGGCGAGAGACCCAGTACTTC.

The J gene is TRBJ2-3, the V gene TRBV7-9, with D possibly being TRBD2 (6 bases). With 5 bases removed from V and 1 base from J, the gap between germline ends came to 10 bases. The CDR3 runs 14 residues. Germline loops: CDR1 SEHNR, CDR2 FQNEAQ (reference sequence). CDR3: CASSTGGGTDTQYF. In nucleotides, the CDR3 is TGTGCCAGCAGCACCGGAGGGGGCACAGATACGCAGTATTTT.

V gene TRBV20-1 combines with J gene TRBJ1-6, with 7 bases matching TRBD1. V lost 4 bases, J lost 4 bases, and 7 bases stayed unmatched. The germline gives CDR1 DFQATT, CDR2 SNEGSKA (reference sequence). This CDR3 comprises 15 residues. The CDR3 region has the DNA TGCAGTGCTATCCAGGGGGAGCTGTATAATTCACCCCTCCACTTT. As protein: CSAIQGELYNSPLHF.

This clonotype was seen a few times. The rearrangement links TRBV29-1 to TRBJ1-2; 7 bases are shared with TRBD1. The CDR3 loop spans 15 amino acids. The germline gives CDR1 SQVTM, CDR2 ANQGSEA. The V gene end was trimmed by 1 base and the J gene end by 4 bases; junction bases not matched to a gene: 9. CDR3 in amino acids: CSVEGVGGDRYGYTF. In DNA, the CDR3 is TGCAGCGTTGAAGGCGTAGGGGGCGATCGCTATGGCTACACCTTC.

The chain uses TRBV9 and TRBJ2-1, with no clear D. The CDR3 totals 15 residues. Germline V CDR1 and CDR2: SGDLS, YYNGEE. Trimming stripped 0 bases from V and 5 bases from J, with 12 bases between. This chain's CDR3 is CASSVANVGNNEQFF. The CDR3 bases are TGTGCCAGCAGCGTAGCTAACGTAGGGAACAATGAGCAGTTCTTC.

J is TRBJ2-7 and V is TRBV2, with TRBD1 matching over 12 bases. J was trimmed by 4 bases and V by 7 bases; bases with no gene match: 5. The CDR3 length is 14 residues. Germline CDR1 and CDR2: SNHLY and FYNNEI. The CDR3: CASTGQGASYEQYF. CDR3 coding DNA: TGTGCCAGCACGGGACAGGGGGCGTCGTACGAGCAGTACTTC.

This chain connects TRBV5-1 to TRBJ2-5; D might be TRBD1 (5 bases). V lost 1 base, J lost 11 bases, and 21 bases lay in between. Germline V CDR1 and CDR2: SGHRS, YFSETQ. This CDR3 has 15 amino acids. CDR3 sequence: CASSLTGDMGNEQYF. The CDR3 bases are TGCGCCAGCAGCTTGACAGGTGACATGGGGAATGAGCAGTACTTC.

The genes are TRBV20-1 and TRBJ1-2; D gene unclear. V lost 1 base, J lost 8 bases, and 14 bases lay in between. The CDR3 extends over 13 amino acids. Germline CDR1 is DFQATT and CDR2 is SNEGSKA (reference sequence). CDR3 residues: CSARVNSQSGYTF. The CDR3 DNA reads TGCAGTGCTAGAGTGAACAGCCAGTCGGGCTACACCTTC.

This clonotype was counted between two and nine times. The chain links TRBV7-2 to TRBJ1-2, with 7 bases matching TRBD1. J gave up 10 bases and V 3 bases, and 5 bases lay outside the gene matches. CDR1 and CDR2 from the germline V gene are SGHTA and FQGNSA. This CDR3 region has 12 residues. In nucleotides, the CDR3 is TGTGCCAGCAGCTTGAAGGGGGCAGCCTACACCTTC. Protein: CASSLKGAAYTF.

The chain is built from TRBV10-3 and TRBJ2-7; TRBD2 matches at 8 bases. CDR1 is ENHRY and CDR2 is SYGVKD in the germline V gene. The trim removed 5 bases at V and 7 bases at J, leaving 1 base unmatched. This CDR3 spans 11 amino acids. CDR3 in amino acids: CAISRGGEQYF. DNA of the CDR3: TGTGCCATCAGTCGGGGGGGTGAGCAGTACTTC.

This chain joins TRBV4-1 and TRBJ2-7; no clear D gene. Germline CDR1 reads MGHRA; CDR2 reads YSYEKL. CDR3 length equals 13 residues. Trimming removed 0 bases from V and 4 bases from J, with 7 bases in between. In nucleotides, the CDR3 is TGCGCCAGCAGCCAAGAGCCGCAGTACGAGCAGTACTTC. This sequence encodes CASSQEPQYEQYF.

The chain links TRBV20-1 to TRBJ2-5, with D perhaps matching TRBD1 (6 bases). This CDR3 has 15 residues. V was cut by 3 bases and J by 0 bases, with 14 bases left in between. Germline CDR1 reads DFQATT; CDR2 reads SNEGSKA (reference sequence). DNA for the CDR3: TGCAGTGCTAGTAACAGGGAGACGTACCAAGAGACCCAGTACTTC. It codes for CSASNRETYQETQYF.

The CDR3 protein is CASSSSAGRRGRYAYF. The CDR3 region has the DNA TGTGCCAGCAGCTCTTCAGCGGGACGCAGGGGCAGATACGCGTATTTT. V is TRBV6-6 and J is TRBJ2-3; weak D call: TRBD2 (7 bases). V shed 6 bases and J shed 14 bases, with 30 bases lying between them. CDR1 is MNHNY, CDR2 SVGAGI, per germline (reference sequence). This CDR3 is built from 16 residues.

This clonotype was seen a few times. This chain connects TRBV20-1 to TRBJ2-5; 10 positions match TRBD2. The germline CDR1 and CDR2 sequences are DFQATT and SNEGSKA (reference sequence). J was trimmed by 2 bases and V by 1 base; bases with no gene match: 7. This CDR3 has 16 residues. The CDR3 nucleotides read TGCAGTGCTAGAGTATCCGGGACTAGCGTACAAGAGACCCAGTACTTC. The encoded protein is CSARVSGTSVQETQYF.

This clonotype was detected only a few times. The chain carries TRBV11-3 and TRBJ2-7; D might be TRBD2 (6 bases). V lost 5 bases and J 0 bases, leaving 11 bases between the germline ends. Per germline, CDR1 SGHNT and CDR2 YENEEA. The CDR3 has 14 residues. CDR3 in DNA: TGTGCCAGCAGCCACCGGGGGAGCTCCTACGAGCAGTACTTC. This encodes CASSHRGSSYEQYF.

The chain joins TRBV7-6 to TRBJ2-1, with D possibly TRBD2 on 5 matching bases. Germline CDR1 is SGHVS and CDR2 is FNYEAQ. Trimming left V 1 base short and J 10 bases short, with 14 bases between. This CDR3 comprises 14 residues. This CDR3 is CASSLGGPRKEQFF. The CDR3 DNA reads as TGTGCCAGCAGCTTAGGCGGGCCGCGGAAGGAGCAGTTCTTC.

This chain joins TRBV6-5 and TRBJ2-4; D is possibly TRBD1 (5 bases). The tail of the sequence fits TRBJ2-7 better, so the J call may be wrong. This CDR3 is built from 15 residues. Germline values: CDR1 MNHEY, CDR2 SVGAGI. The CDR3 region has the DNA TGTGCCAGCAGTTACTCGTCAGGGAAACCCTACGAGCAGTACTTC. It is translated as CASSYSSGKPYEQYF.